This TCR beta chain came from a study of T-cell memory formation after mild COVID-19. Germline-derived CDR1 and CDR2 are LGHNA and YSLEER. Trimming at V came to 0 bases and at J to 3 bases, leaving 12 bases not matched to a gene. CDR3 length equals 18 residues. TCRdb called the 5' RACE reads again in MiXCR, with one record for every CDR3 protein. The table includes about 190,000 distinct CDR3 sequences, about a sixth detected once. This clonotype has just a few counts. The source is an adult woman who had mild COVID-19 (a few samples of this study predate the infection). Cell type and time point are not known. V usage is TRBV4-3 and J usage is TRBJ1-2; 8 bases align to TRBD1. Sequencing was done on a sample of PBMCs or a T cell subset sorted from them (not recorded which). This chain's CDR3 is CASSQDLRDRQRDYGYTF. CDR3 in DNA: TGCGCCAGCAGCCAAGACCTTCGGGACAGGCAAAGGGACTATGGCTACACCTTC.